This is a list of T cell receptor beta chains from one sample in a study of T cell changes during pregnancy in multiple sclerosis. The method was immunoSEQ multiplex PCR; TCRdb's version includes in-frame clones alone and lacks a portion of them. Among about 59,000 clones listed, about 93% were seen once. This material consisted of peripheral blood, taken in the third trimester of pregnancy. These receptors all stem from a female donor in good health, enrolled as a control in a pregnancy study. Both conserved end residues are part of each CDR3. D genes are given only for firm matches. Where a row states a size, it is once, few, many or the class of an expanded clone; other rows omit it.

V gene: TRBV7-9
D gene: .
J gene: TRBJ2-7
clone size: large
CDR3 protein: CASLSDRSYEQYF
CDR3 DNA: TGTGCCAGCCTTAGCGACCGCTCCTACGAGCAGTACTTC

V gene: TRBV6-5
D gene: TRBD2
J gene: TRBJ2-2
clone size: few
CDR3 protein: CASSLGLADSGELFF
CDR3 DNA: TGTGCCAGCAGCCTGGGACTAGCGGACTCCGGGGAGCTGTTTTTT

V gene: TRBV5-8
D gene: TRBD2
J gene: TRBJ2-1
clone size: .
CDR3 protein: CASSSLAGPREQFF
CDR3 DNA: TGTGCCAGCAGCAGCCTAGCGGGCCCCCGAGAGCAGTTCTTC

V gene: TRBV30
D gene: TRBD1
J gene: TRBJ1-2
clone size: .
CDR3 protein: CACKMGTGSGYGYTF
CDR3 DNA: TGTGCCTGCAAGATGGGGACAGGTAGCGGCTATGGCTACACCTTC

V gene: TRBV6-1
D gene: .
J gene: TRBJ1-2
clone size: .
CDR3 protein: CASSVIRNYGYTF
CDR3 DNA: TGTGCCAGCAGTGTGATACGGAACTATGGCTACACCTTC

V gene: TRBV10-3
D gene: TRBD2
J gene: TRBJ2-1
clone size: .
CDR3 protein: CAISESGRAPYNEQFF
CDR3 DNA: TGTGCCATCAGTGAAAGCGGGAGGGCCCCCTACAATGAGCAGTTCTTC

V gene: TRBV2
D gene: TRBD1
J gene: TRBJ2-5
clone size: .
CDR3 protein: CASRRQGGGETQYF
CDR3 DNA: TGTGCCAGCAGGAGACAGGGGGGTGGAGAGACCCAGTACTTC

V gene: TRBV4-1
D gene: TRBD1
J gene: TRBJ1-2
clone size: .
CDR3 protein: CASRSPGQGKGYTF
CDR3 DNA: TGCGCCAGCAGGTCCCCGGGACAGGGCAAAGGCTACACCTTC

V gene: TRBV9
D gene: TRBD2
J gene: TRBJ2-1
clone size: .
CDR3 protein: CASSTWTSGGGDPNEQFF
CDR3 DNA: TGTGCCAGCAGCACATGGACTAGCGGGGGGGGAGATCCTAATGAGCAGTTCTTC

V gene: TRBV29-1
D gene: .
J gene: TRBJ2-2
clone size: .
CDR3 protein: CSADAGPGELFF
CDR3 DNA: TGCAGCGCCGACGCGGGGCCCGGGGAGCTGTTTTTT

V gene: TRBV7-2
D gene: .
J gene: TRBJ2-7
clone size: .
CDR3 protein: CASSFRGDEQYF
CDR3 DNA: TGTGCCAGCAGCTTCAGGGGGGACGAGCAGTACTTC

V gene: TRBV5-4
D gene: TRBD2
J gene: TRBJ2-2
clone size: .
CDR3 protein: CASSSKREGTGELFF
CDR3 DNA: TGTGCCAGCAGCTCCAAGCGGGAGGGCACCGGGGAGCTGTTTTTT

V gene: TRBV28
D gene: .
J gene: TRBJ1-2
clone size: once
CDR3 protein: CASSPQGYGYTF
CDR3 DNA: TGTGCCAGCAGTCCCCAGGGCTATGGCTACACCTTC

V gene: TRBV28
D gene: .
J gene: TRBJ2-7
clone size: .
CDR3 protein: CASTGEYLDEQYF
CDR3 DNA: TGTGCCAGCACCGGGGAATATCTCGACGAGCAGTACTTC

V gene: TRBV9
D gene: .
J gene: TRBJ2-3
clone size: .
CDR3 protein: CASSVAKRVLGGQYF
CDR3 DNA: TGTGCCAGCAGCGTAGCGAAGCGGGTCCTGGGTGGGCAGTATTTT

V gene: TRBV28
D gene: TRBD1
J gene: TRBJ1-2
clone size: .
CDR3 protein: CASSNSWGTGGYGYTF
CDR3 DNA: TGTGCCAGCAGCAATTCCTGGGGGACAGGGGGCTATGGCTACACCTTC

V gene: TRBV4-3
D gene: .
J gene: TRBJ2-7
clone size: .
CDR3 protein: CASSQEWDTLQYF
CDR3 DNA: TGCGCCAGCAGCCAAGAATGGGACACACTCCAGTACTTC

V gene: TRBV30
D gene: TRBD1
J gene: TRBJ2-7
clone size: .
CDR3 protein: CAWSPPGTGGEYEQYF
CDR3 DNA: TGTGCCTGGAGTCCACCCGGGACAGGGGGGGAGTACGAGCAGTACTTC

V gene: TRBV6-6
D gene: TRBD1
J gene: TRBJ2-3
clone size: .
CDR3 protein: CASTAPPGTGTDTQYF
CDR3 DNA: TGTGCCAGCACCGCCCCTCCCGGGACAGGCACAGATACGCAGTATTTT

V gene: TRBV11-2
D gene: .
J gene: TRBJ1-1
clone size: .
CDR3 protein: CASSSGEATEAFF
CDR3 DNA: TGTGCCAGCAGCTCCGGGGAGGCCACTGAAGCTTTCTTT

V gene: TRBV7-2
D gene: .
J gene: TRBJ1-1
clone size: once
CDR3 protein: CASSPSTMTEAFF
CDR3 DNA: TGTGCCAGCAGCCCTTCCACTATGACTGAAGCTTTCTTT

V gene: TRBV7-9
D gene: .
J gene: TRBJ2-7
clone size: .
CDR3 protein: CASSLNGESYEQYF
CDR3 DNA: TGTGCCAGCAGCTTAAACGGGGAGTCCTACGAGCAGTACTTC

V gene: TRBV7-9
D gene: .
J gene: TRBJ1-1
clone size: .
CDR3 protein: CASSGGNTEAFF
CDR3 DNA: TGTGCCAGCAGCGGCGGGAACACTGAAGCTTTCTTT

V gene: TRBV19
D gene: TRBD1
J gene: TRBJ2-2
clone size: .
CDR3 protein: CASSIFPGQGGTGELFF
CDR3 DNA: TGTGCCAGTAGTATCTTTCCCGGACAGGGTGGGACCGGGGAGCTGTTTTTT

V gene: TRBV28
D gene: .
J gene: TRBJ1-3
clone size: .
CDR3 protein: CASSFLPTVGNTIYF
CDR3 DNA: TGTGCCAGCAGTTTCTTACCGACAGTTGGAAACACCATATATTTT

V gene: TRBV7-6
D gene: TRBD1
J gene: TRBJ2-1
clone size: .
CDR3 protein: CASSPDRRSYNEQFF
CDR3 DNA: TGTGCCAGCAGTCCGGACAGGAGGTCCTACAATGAGCAGTTCTTC

V gene: TRBV9
D gene: TRBD2
J gene: TRBJ2-2
clone size: .
CDR3 protein: CASSVGGAGEDGELFF
CDR3 DNA: TGTGCCAGCAGCGTAGGAGGAGCGGGAGAAGACGGGGAGCTGTTTTTT

V gene: TRBV30
D gene: .
J gene: TRBJ1-1
clone size: .
CDR3 protein: CAWSQKSTEAFF
CDR3 DNA: TGTGCCTGGAGTCAAAAGAGCACTGAAGCTTTCTTT

V gene: TRBV15
D gene: TRBD1
J gene: TRBJ1-2
clone size: .
CDR3 protein: CATSRDRGLYGYTF
CDR3 DNA: TGTGCCACCAGCAGGGACAGGGGGCTCTATGGCTACACCTTC

V gene: TRBV5-5
D gene: TRBD1
J gene: TRBJ2-6
clone size: .
CDR3 protein: CASTYRGQMGANVLTF
CDR3 DNA: TGTGCCAGCACATACAGGGGGCAGATGGGGGCCAACGTCCTGACTTTC

V gene: TRBV15
D gene: TRBD1
J gene: TRBJ1-4
clone size: .
CDR3 protein: CATSSRTGINEKLFF
CDR3 DNA: TGTGCCACCAGCTCTCGGACAGGAATTAATGAAAAACTGTTTTTT

V gene: TRBV7-6
D gene: .
J gene: TRBJ1-5
clone size: .
CDR3 protein: CASSLAGGNQPQHF
CDR3 DNA: TGTGCCAGCAGCTTGGCAGGTGGCAATCAGCCCCAGCATTTT

V gene: TRBV7-9
D gene: .
J gene: TRBJ1-2
clone size: .
CDR3 protein: CASSQGFTGGYTF
CDR3 DNA: TGTGCCAGCAGCCAAGGTTTCACCGGGGGCTACACCTTC

V gene: TRBV11-1
D gene: TRBD1
J gene: TRBJ2-7
clone size: .
CDR3 protein: CASSSRDRVGEQYF
CDR3 DNA: TGTGCCAGCAGCTCCCGGGACAGGGTAGGCGAGCAGTACTTC

V gene: TRBV5-8
D gene: TRBD2
J gene: TRBJ2-4
clone size: .
CDR3 protein: CASSGPLAGGPSGNIQYF
CDR3 DNA: TGTGCCAGCAGCGGACCTCTAGCGGGAGGACCGTCGGGAAACATTCAGTACTTC

V gene: TRBV7-2
D gene: .
J gene: TRBJ1-5
clone size: .
CDR3 protein: CASSFRDSQPQHF
CDR3 DNA: TGTGCCAGCAGCTTCCGGGACTCCCAGCCCCAGCATTTT

V gene: TRBV15
D gene: TRBD1
J gene: TRBJ1-5
clone size: .
CDR3 protein: CATSPRDRESQPQHF
CDR3 DNA: TGTGCCACCAGCCCCCGGGACAGGGAGAGTCAGCCCCAGCATTTT

V gene: TRBV7-6
D gene: .
J gene: TRBJ1-2
clone size: .
CDR3 protein: CASSSEGLGYTF
CDR3 DNA: TGTGCCAGCAGCTCAGAGGGCCTTGGCTACACCTTC

V gene: TRBV29-1
D gene: TRBD1
J gene: TRBJ2-7
clone size: .
CDR3 protein: CSVLGQGMRTF
CDR3 DNA: TGCAGCGTGCTAGGACAGGGTATGAGGACCTTC

V gene: TRBV28
D gene: TRBD2
J gene: TRBJ2-1
clone size: .
CDR3 protein: CASSPVRAGGHEQFF
CDR3 DNA: TGTGCCAGCAGCCCCGTCCGAGCGGGGGGGCATGAGCAGTTCTTC

V gene: TRBV7-9
D gene: TRBD1
J gene: TRBJ1-2
clone size: .
CDR3 protein: CASSLGQAEIYGYTF
CDR3 DNA: TGTGCCAGCAGCTTGGGACAGGCGGAGATCTATGGCTACACCTTC

V gene: TRBV18
D gene: TRBD2
J gene: TRBJ2-6
clone size: .
CDR3 protein: CASSVRLAGSSGANVLTF
CDR3 DNA: TGTGCCAGCTCGGTAAGACTAGCGGGGAGCTCTGGGGCCAACGTCCTGACTTTC

V gene: TRBV25-1
D gene: .
J gene: TRBJ1-2
clone size: .
CDR3 protein: CASSRSTSNGYTF
CDR3 DNA: TGTGCCAGCAGTAGATCGACATCTAATGGCTACACCTTC

V gene: TRBV9
D gene: .
J gene: TRBJ2-1
clone size: .
CDR3 protein: CASSVDPGRGNEQFF
CDR3 DNA: TGTGCCAGCAGCGTAGATCCGGGTAGGGGAAATGAGCAGTTCTTC

V gene: TRBV6-1
D gene: .
J gene: TRBJ2-3
clone size: .
CDR3 protein: CASTTGNTDTQYF
CDR3 DNA: TGTGCCAGCACTACAGGGAATACAGATACGCAGTATTTT

V gene: TRBV6-1
D gene: TRBD1
J gene: TRBJ2-1
clone size: .
CDR3 protein: CASSADRGEQFF
CDR3 DNA: TGTGCCAGCAGCGCTGACAGGGGTGAGCAGTTCTTC

V gene: TRBV6-4
D gene: TRBD1
J gene: TRBJ1-1
clone size: .
CDR3 protein: CASSDSGTGRVNTEAFF
CDR3 DNA: TGTGCCAGCAGTGACTCCGGGACAGGGCGGGTGAACACTGAAGCTTTCTTT

V gene: TRBV6-1
D gene: TRBD2
J gene: TRBJ2-1
clone size: .
CDR3 protein: CASSVAGGYNEQFF
CDR3 DNA: TGTGCCAGCAGTGTAGCGGGGGGCTACAATGAGCAGTTCTTC

V gene: TRBV5-1
D gene: TRBD2
J gene: TRBJ2-3
clone size: .
CDR3 protein: CASSPLAGGSRDTQYF
CDR3 DNA: TGCGCCAGCAGCCCACTAGCGGGAGGGTCTAGAGATACGCAGTATTTT

V gene: TRBV28
D gene: TRBD1
J gene: TRBJ1-2
clone size: .
CDR3 protein: CASSLGRGRDYGYTF
CDR3 DNA: TGTGCCAGCAGTTTAGGCAGGGGGCGGGACTATGGCTACACCTTC

V gene: TRBV27
D gene: .
J gene: TRBJ1-1
clone size: .
CDR3 protein: CASSFVPGEAFF
CDR3 DNA: TGTGCCAGCAGTTTCGTCCCAGGTGAAGCTTTCTTT

V gene: TRBV5-8
D gene: .
J gene: TRBJ2-6
clone size: .
CDR3 protein: CASSWHWGQAGANVLTF
CDR3 DNA: TGTGCCAGCAGCTGGCATTGGGGGCAGGCTGGGGCCAACGTCCTGACTTTC

V gene: TRBV4-1
D gene: TRBD1
J gene: TRBJ2-7
clone size: .
CDR3 protein: CASSLRGRDEQYF
CDR3 DNA: TGCGCCAGCAGCCTCAGGGGGCGAGACGAGCAGTACTTC